The source of this T cell receptor (beta chain) is a study of OX40 agonist ivuxolimab in advanced cancers. Background on the study: Patients in dose escalation had liver, melanoma, kidney or head and neck cancers. With a range of roughly 23 to 90, age averaged about 59 years, and 65% to 90% were male. Study observations and caveats: Averaged across samples, CD8+ T cells carried more expanded clones than CD4+ did.

Regarding this clone: The antigen is not known.

The repertoire was sequenced with immunoSEQ multiplex PCR; TCRdb's copy has only in-frame clones and lacks some. In the table there are 60,000 to 100,000 clones, around 93% of which are singletons. V was clipped by 1 base and J by 7 bases; unmatched bases: 11. The CDR3 contains 16 residues. The germline CDR1 and CDR2 sequences are SQVTM and ANQGSEA. V usage is TRBV29-1 and J usage is TRBJ2-3, with TRBD2 identical over 10 bases. This clonotype was sampled from an adult with an advanced solid tumor such as melanoma, head and neck, liver or kidney cancer. Material: CD4+ or CD8+ T cells sorted from blood, obtained in a trial of the OX40 agonist ivuxolimab. The CDR3 sequence: CSVEADLAGVWNTQYF. The CDR3 DNA reads as TGCAGCGTTGAAGCGGATCTAGCGGGGGTTTGGAATACGCAGTATTTT.